A selection of T cell receptor beta chains follows, all from one sample in a study of early T cells in non-severe SARS-CoV-2 infection. MiXCR was run by TCRdb on the 5' RACE reads, yielding one entry per CDR3 protein. Among about 80,000 distinct CDR3 sequences listed, 12% were seen once. The material sequenced was whole blood, taken at baseline. Receptors were obtained from an adult who was a healthcare worker with PCR-confirmed SARS-CoV-2 infection or an uninfected control (not recorded which). The donor label of this sample is uncertain. The CDR3 runs from the conserved cysteine through the conserved F or W. The D gene is left open where the match is weak. The size entry is marked missing in some rows and otherwise reads once, few, many or a size class.

cdr3_nt | cdr3_aa | j_call | d_call | v_call | clone_size
TGTGCCAGCAGCGACGATAGCGGGGGGACCTACGAGCAGTACTTC | CASSDDSGGTYEQYF | TRBJ2-7 | TRBD2 | TRBV9 | many
TGTGCCACCAGAAAGGGTCATGGAGATACGCAGTATTTT | CATRKGHGDTQYF | TRBJ2-3 | - | TRBV24-1 | -
TGTGCCAGCTCACCACTCGGACCTAGGAGCTCCTACGAGCAGTACTTC | CASSPLGPRSSYEQYF | TRBJ2-7 | - | TRBV18 | many
TGCAGTGCTAGAGGGACGGCGAACACTGAAGCTTTCTTT | CSARGTANTEAFF | TRBJ1-1 | - | TRBV20-1 | -
TGCAGTGCTAGCTCCCCCGCAGGCCTGCTCTATGGCTACACCTTC | CSASSPAGLLYGYTF | TRBJ1-2 | - | TRBV20-1 | few
TGTGCCAGCAGCTTGTTTTCGGGACAGGACGAGCAGTACTTC | CASSLFSGQDEQYF | TRBJ2-7 | TRBD1 | TRBV5-6 | -
TGTGCCAGCAGCTCCCCCTCAACGGAAACCTACAATGAGCAGTTCTTC | CASSSPSTETYNEQFF | TRBJ2-1 | - | TRBV7-9 | many
TGTGCCAGCAGTTCGAGGGGGACCTCAGATACGCAGTATTTT | CASSSRGTSDTQYF | TRBJ2-3 | - | TRBV28 | -
TGTGCCAGCAGCCTTGGGAGGTTTGGATCTGGGGCCAACGTCCTGACTTTC | CASSLGRFGSGANVLTF | TRBJ2-6 | - | TRBV2 | -
TGTGCCAGCATGGTTGACACCCGAAACACCGGGGAGCTGTTTTTT | CASMVDTRNTGELFF | TRBJ2-2 | - | TRBV2 | many
TGTGCCAGCAGCTTCTATTCGGGACAGAATCTCTACGAGCAGTACTTC | CASSFYSGQNLYEQYF | TRBJ2-7 | TRBD1 | TRBV5-6 | -
TGTGCCAGCAGACGGGGGGACAGAGGTTACGAGCAGTACTTC | CASRRGDRGYEQYF | TRBJ2-7 | - | TRBV2 | few
TGTGCCAGCAGCTTAGCGCAGGGGGACACTGAAGCTTTCTTT | CASSLAQGDTEAFF | TRBJ1-1 | TRBD1 | TRBV7-3 | -
TGTGCCAGCAGTTTAACTCCTCTCGTGTATGAGCAGTTCTTC | CASSLTPLVYEQFF | TRBJ2-1 | - | TRBV7-6 | -
TGTGCCAGCACCACAGGATTAGGAACTGAAGCTTTCTTT | CASTTGLGTEAFF | TRBJ1-1 | - | TRBV11-2 | many
TGTGCCAGCAGCTTAGTTTTTGGACAGGGGAACAATGAGCAGTTCTTC | CASSLVFGQGNNEQFF | TRBJ2-1 | TRBD1 | TRBV7-2 | few
TGCAGCGCGCGAGCTAGCGGGGGGGATGAGCAGTTCTTC | CSARASGGDEQFF | TRBJ2-1 | TRBD2 | TRBV29-1 | -
TGTGCCAGCAGCTCCGCGGGAGGCGAGCAGTACTTC | CASSSAGGEQYF | TRBJ2-7 | TRBD2 | TRBV11-2 | many
TGTGCCAGCAGTTACGGACAGAACTCTGGAAACACCATATATTTT | CASSYGQNSGNTIYF | TRBJ1-3 | - | TRBV6-6 | -
TGCAGTGCTAGAGTGGCAGGGGGCAACACTGAAGCTTTCTTT | CSARVAGGNTEAFF | TRBJ1-1 | TRBD1 | TRBV20-1 | many
TGTGCCAGCAGCCAATCACAGGGGGCTCAGCCCCAGCATTTT | CASSQSQGAQPQHF | TRBJ1-5 | TRBD1 | TRBV14 | few
TGTGCCAGCAGTGAAATGTCCTTTGGAAACACCATATATTTT | CASSEMSFGNTIYF | TRBJ1-3 | - | TRBV2 | few
TGTGCCAGCAGTTCCAGTGGGGGCTTAGCGGGAGGTGAGCAGTTCTTC | CASSSSGGLAGGEQFF | TRBJ2-1 | TRBD2 | TRBV27 | few
TGTGCCAGCAGTTATAGGGGGACTGGGACACCGGATACGCAGTATTTT | CASSYRGTGTPDTQYF | TRBJ2-3 | - | TRBV6-9 | -
TGTGCCAGCAGCCCCCTGGGTGGCCCAGCAGGGGAGCAGTACTTC | CASSPLGGPAGEQYF | TRBJ2-7 | - | TRBV7-3 | few
TGTGCCAGCTCACCACCGGGAGACAGCTACAATGAGCAGTTCTTC | CASSPPGDSYNEQFF | TRBJ2-1 | - | TRBV18 | -
TGTGCCAGCGCCAAGCATCAGGGCAAGGGGGAAAAACTGTTTTTT | CASAKHQGKGEKLFF | TRBJ1-4 | - | TRBV14 | -
TGTGCCAGCAGCTTACGGGACTTCCAAGGCGATGAGCAGTTCTTC | CASSLRDFQGDEQFF | TRBJ2-1 | - | TRBV6-5 | few
TGTGCCAGCAGCCTTTTCCCGAACCACGATGGCTACACCTTC | CASSLFPNHDGYTF | TRBJ1-2 | - | TRBV6-2/TRBV6-3 | many
TGTGCCAGCAGTTACGTAGCGGGGGGTACCGGGGAGCTGTTTTTT | CASSYVAGGTGELFF | TRBJ2-2 | TRBD2 | TRBV6-6 | once
TGTGCCAGCAGCTTACCGTCGGGGGGCTACAATGAGCAGTTCTTC | CASSLPSGGYNEQFF | TRBJ2-1 | TRBD2 | TRBV7-6 | many
TGCGCCAGCAGCTCCTTAGCCTCGAACACCGGGGAGCTGTTTTTT | CASSSLASNTGELFF | TRBJ2-2 | - | TRBV5-1 | many
TGTGCCAGCAGCCCCGGACGGGGGAACTATGGCTACACCTTC | CASSPGRGNYGYTF | TRBJ1-2 | - | TRBV3-1 | few
TGCGCCAGCACAGGTGGGAGGCCTGGCGAGACCCAGTACTTC | CASTGGRPGETQYF | TRBJ2-5 | - | TRBV10-2 | few
TGCAGTGCTAGAACAGCCTTTTACGAGCAGTACTTC | CSARTAFYEQYF | TRBJ2-7 | - | TRBV20-1 | -
TGTGCCAGCAGTCCCGGCCCCGAAGCCCTCTACGAGCAGTACTTC | CASSPGPEALYEQYF | TRBJ2-7 | - | TRBV6-5 | many
TGCGCCAGCAGCCCCCGACAAGGCAGCACAGATACGCAGTATTTT | CASSPRQGSTDTQYF | TRBJ2-3 | - | TRBV4-1 | few
TGCAGTGCTCTTGCAGGGGTCTATGGCTACACCTTC | CSALAGVYGYTF | TRBJ1-2 | - | TRBV20-1 | many
TGTGCCAGCAGTTTATGGCCCCCCCCAGGGAGGACCTACGAGCAGTACTTC | CASSLWPPPGRTYEQYF | TRBJ2-7 | - | TRBV28 | few
TGTGCCAGCTCACCAAGGGTTACTGAAGCTTTCTTT | CASSPRVTEAFF | TRBJ1-1 | - | TRBV18 | -
TGTGCCAGCAGCCAAGATTTAGGATTACGCGGGGATGAGCAGTTCTTC | CASSQDLGLRGDEQFF | TRBJ2-1 | - | TRBV4-2 | few
TGCAGTGCCCTAAAGACTAGCGGGAGTTACGAGCAGTACTTC | CSALKTSGSYEQYF | TRBJ2-7 | TRBD2 | TRBV20-1 | few
TGTGCCAGCAGCCAAGTCGAGACTAGCGGGGGGGATGAGCAGTTCTTC | CASSQVETSGGDEQFF | TRBJ2-1 | TRBD2 | TRBV3-1 | many